The TCR beta chain described here comes from a study of OX40 agonist ivuxolimab in advanced cancers. The wider study: Patients undergoing dose escalation presented with hepatocellular carcinoma, melanoma, renal cell or head and neck cancer. General study points: At 0.1 to 3.0 mg/kg and by week 6, CD4+ and CD8+ T cells in the blood had expanded clonally. In a subset of nonresponders, normalized T-cell clonal expansion was also low.

This CDR3 comprises 15 residues. Trimming removed 5 bases from V and 2 bases from J, with 12 bases in between. Germline CDR1 and CDR2: MNHNY and SVGAGI (reference sequence). The count of this clone is one. Antigen specificity is unknown. Baseline was the first blood sampling point, followed by cycle 4 day 1 and cycle 7 day 1. Repertoires were generated with immunoSEQ multiplex PCR, while TCRdb's copy carries only in-frame clones and drops some. The sample records some 150,000 clones, approximately 90% being singletons. The clonotype originates from an adult with an advanced solid tumor such as melanoma, head and neck, liver or kidney cancer. The J gene is TRBJ2-2, the V gene TRBV6-6, with D uncertain. The source material was CD4+ or CD8+ T cells sorted from blood, sampled in a trial of the OX40 agonist ivuxolimab. CDR3 loop: CASSAPTVNTGELFF. The CDR3 DNA reads as TGTGCCAGCAGTGCGCCCACGGTCAACACCGGGGAGCTGTTTTTT.